The 32 T cell receptor beta chains below were found in one sample sequenced in a study of blood T cell repertoires in COVID-19. Sequencing was performed with immunoSEQ multiplex PCR; in TCRdb, only in-frame clones are kept and a portion is missing. Of around 260,000 clones listed, roughly 89% are singletons. Sequencing used peripheral blood. The source of these receptors is a woman between 35 and 50 years old who had recovered from COVID-19.

As regards this clone: This sample includes further DNA sequences coding for the same CDR3. This chain links TRBV6-5 with TRBJ1-4; weak D call: TRBD1 (6 bases). V was shortened by 6 bases and J by 4 bases, with 9 bases between the two germline ends. The CDR3 extends over 13 amino acids. Germline loops: CDR1 MNHEY, CDR2 SVGAGI. Here the CDR3 reads CASSRTVNEKLFF. The CDR3 DNA reads TGTGCCAGCAGCCGGACAGTTAATGAAAAACTGTTTTTT.

About this clone itself: Other DNA sequences in the same sample also yield this CDR3. The chain couples TRBV5-4 to TRBJ2-7, with 11 positions matching TRBD2. Trimming took 4 bases from V and 2 from J; bases not matched to a gene: 5. In germline, CDR1 is SGHNT, CDR2 YYREEE (reference sequence). The CDR3 sequence is 15 residues long. The CDR3 sequence is CASSPGTSGTYEQYF. The CDR3 DNA reads TGTGCCAGCAGCCCCGGGACTAGCGGTACCTACGAGCAGTACTTC.

This chain uses TRBV6-1 with TRBJ2-1; D is possibly TRBD2 (6 bases). This CDR3 contains 13 residues. CDR1 is MNHNS, CDR2 SASEGT, per germline. The V gene lost 1 base and the J gene lost 6 bases, with 7 bases spanning the gap. In DNA form, the CDR3 reads TGTGCCAGCAGTGAAGTGGGGGGCAATGAGCAGTTCTTC. Amino acids: CASSEVGGNEQFF.

This clone has just a few counts. The chain carries TRBV5-1 and TRBJ2-7, with 7 bases that match TRBD1. The V and J ends lost 0 bases and 0 bases, in that order; junction bases with no gene match: 6. Germline V lookup: CDR1 SGHRS, CDR2 YFSETQ. The length of the CDR3 is 16 residues. The CDR3 spells CASSLGGTVNSYEQYF. The CDR3 DNA reads as TGCGCCAGCAGCTTGGGAGGGACAGTCAACTCCTACGAGCAGTACTTC.

V usage is TRBV7-9 and J usage is TRBJ1-1; TRBD1 matches 7 bases. The length of the CDR3 is 14 residues. Germline-derived CDR1 and CDR2 are SEHNR and FQNEAQ (reference sequence). Trimming at V came to 5 bases and at J to 0 bases, leaving 3 bases not matched to a gene. CDR3 amino acids: CASSRDSMNTEAFF. CDR3 nucleotides: TGTGCCAGCAGCAGGGACAGTATGAACACTGAAGCTTTCTTT.

The chain joins TRBV3-1 (or the pseudogene TRBV3-2) to TRBJ1-6; 8 bases line up with TRBD1. Trimming cost V 1 base and J 6 bases; bases outside gene matches: 2. The germline V gene encodes CDR1 LGHDT and CDR2 YNNKEL (reference sequence). CDR3 length equals 15 residues. The CDR3 coding sequence is TGTGCCAGCAGCCAAGGGACAGGGCTTAATTCACCCCTCCACTTT. As protein: CASSQGTGLNSPLHF.

V is TRBV2 and J is TRBJ2-7; no clear D gene. This CDR3 is 13 amino acids long. Trimming took 4 bases from V and 7 from J, leaving 14 bases between them. Germline V CDR1 and CDR2: SNHLY, FYNNEI. CDR3 sequence reads: CASSVVVAQEQYF. The CDR3, as DNA: TGTGCCAGCAGTGTCGTGGTCGCTCAGGAGCAGTACTTC.

The table lists this clone with many counts. The chain employs TRBV5-1 and TRBJ2-2; D gene ambiguous. CDR1 and CDR2 (germline): SGHRS, YFSETQ. The CDR3 extends over 15 amino acids. The ends were cut back, 0 bases at V and 0 bases at J, with 6 bases in the middle. CDR3 amino acids: CASSLGSANTGELFF. CDR3 DNA: TGCGCCAGCAGCTTGGGGAGCGCGAACACCGGGGAGCTGTTTTTT.

The chain uses TRBV5-6 and TRBJ1-2; D is unclear. In germline, CDR1 is SGHDT, CDR2 YYEEEE. Trimming cost V 2 bases and J 5 bases, with 7 bases left between them. This CDR3 has 12 amino acids. This chain's CDR3 is CASSFGEYGYTF. In DNA form, the CDR3 reads TGTGCCAGCAGCTTCGGAGAGTATGGCTACACCTTC.

The gene calls are TRBV6-5 and TRBJ1-5; tentatively, D is TRBD1 (5 bases). Trimming shortened V by 6 bases and J by 4 bases, and 10 bases separated the two germline ends. The CDR3 is made up of 13 amino acids. From germline, CDR1 is MNHEY and CDR2 SVGAGI. CDR3 loop: CASRPTVNQPQHF. In nucleotides, the CDR3 is TGTGCCAGCAGACCGACAGTAAATCAGCCCCAGCATTTT.

The V call is TRBV5-1, the J call TRBJ1-1, with a tentative D call TRBD1 (6 bases). Germline lookup yields CDR1 SGHRS and CDR2 YFSETQ. V lost 0 bases and J 5 bases, leaving 14 bases between the germline ends. There are 15 residues in the CDR3. The CDR3 is CASSLEQGLGTEAFF. Written as DNA, the CDR3 is TGCGCCAGCAGCTTGGAACAGGGCCTAGGGACTGAAGCTTTCTTT. Full variable domain (missing parts from reference TRBV5-1 and TRBJ1-1): KAGVTQTPRYLIKTRGQQVTLSCSPISGHRSVSWYQQTPGQGLQFLFEYFSETQRNKGNFPGRFSGRQFSNSRSEMNVSTLELGDSALYLCASSLEQGLGTEAFFGQGTRLTVV.

The chain carries TRBV27 and TRBJ2-7, with TRBD2 matching over 9 bases. The CDR3 is 16 amino acids. J was trimmed by 5 bases and V by 3 bases; bases with no gene match: 11. Looked up from germline, CDR1 is MNHEY and CDR2 is SMNVEV (reference sequence). CDR3 loop: CASSFLPVASGNEQYF. In DNA form, the CDR3 reads TGTGCCAGCAGTTTTCTCCCCGTCGCTAGCGGGAACGAGCAGTACTTC.

The chain combines TRBV3-1 (or the pseudogene TRBV3-2) with TRBJ1-1; maybe TRBD1 (5 bases). The CDR3 has 12 residues. Germline-derived CDR1 and CDR2 are LGHDT and YNNKEL (reference sequence). Trimming took 4 bases from V and 7 from J, leaving 10 bases between them. CDR3 amino acids: CASSLQGIEAFF. The DNA for the CDR3 is TGTGCCAGCAGCCTGCAGGGAATTGAAGCTTTCTTT.

The J gene is TRBJ2-7, the V gene TRBV25-1, with D maybe TRBD2 (5 bases). Per germline, CDR1 MGHDK and CDR2 SYGVNS. The CDR3 is made up of 16 amino acids. Trimming pared 1 base from V and 3 bases from J, leaving 16 bases between. The CDR3 protein is CASSELGPSGFYEQYF. The CDR3 DNA is TGTGCCAGCAGTGAATTGGGCCCGAGCGGCTTCTACGAGCAGTACTTC.

The chain recombines TRBV5-4 with TRBJ1-3; TRBD1 is a possible D gene (5 bases). The CDR3 runs to 14 residues. Deletions cut 3 bases from V and 0 bases from J, with 7 bases between. CDR1 is SGHNT and CDR2 is YYREEE in the germline V gene (reference sequence). The CDR3 protein is CASSSDNSGNTIYF. The CDR3 DNA follows: TGTGCCAGCAGCTCGGACAACTCTGGAAACACCATATATTTT.

The chain links TRBV15 to TRBJ1-5; a possible D gene is TRBD1 (5 bases). Germline loops: CDR1 LNHNV, CDR2 YYDKDF (reference sequence). Trimming cost V 1 base and J 5 bases, with 21 bases left between them. The CDR3 loop spans 18 amino acids. CDR3 sequence (DNA): TGTGCCACCAGCAGAGGGGGCGGCGGAGGGGCCTTCTATCAGCCCCAGCATTTT. Translating gives CATSRGGGGGAFYQPQHF. Full variable domain (missing parts from reference TRBV15 and TRBJ1-5): DAMVIQNPRYQVTQFGKPVTLSCSQTLNHNVMYWYQQKSSQAPKLLFHYYDKDFNNEADTPDNFQSRRPNTSFCFLDIRSPGLGDTAMYLCATSRGGGGGAFYQPQHFGDGTRLSIL.

The V call is TRBV7-8, the J call TRBJ2-3; 9 nucleotides line up with TRBD2. Germline V gives CDR1 SGHVS, CDR2 FQNEAQ. J was trimmed by 7 bases and V by 7 bases; bases with no gene match: 15. The CDR3 contains 16 residues. The CDR3 DNA reads as TGTGCCAGCATCCCGCGCATAGTAGCGGGAGACCATACGCAGTATTTT. Its protein product is CASIPRIVAGDHTQYF.

This chain links TRBV27 with TRBJ1-2; 8 positions match TRBD1. From germline, CDR1 is MNHEY and CDR2 SMNVEV (reference sequence). CDR3 length: 14 residues. Germline trimming cut 0 bases from V and 8 bases from J; bases unmatched to any gene: 5. CDR3 residues: CASSLSTRGQGYTF. CDR3 nucleotides: TGTGCCAGCAGTTTATCGACCAGGGGGCAGGGCTACACCTTC.

The V and J genes are TRBV28 and TRBJ1-4; D is possibly TRBD1 (6 bases). Germline V gives CDR1 MDHEN, CDR2 SYDVKM. The CDR3 is made up of 15 amino acids. Trimming removed 6 bases at V and 1 base at J, with 12 bases between. The chain's CDR3 is CASSLTGRTNEKLFF. In nucleotides, the CDR3 is TGTGCCAGCAGCCTAACAGGGCGAACTAATGAAAAACTGTTTTTT.

The chain links TRBV5-4 to TRBJ2-1, with unresolved D. Trimming left V 0 bases short and J 7 bases short, with 8 bases between. Looked up from germline, CDR1 is SGHNT and CDR2 is YYREEE (reference sequence). This CDR3 contains 13 residues. As DNA, the CDR3 is TGTGCCAGCAGCTTGGACCAAACTAATGAGCAGTTCTTC. It specifies CASSLDQTNEQFF.

The chain carries TRBV19 and TRBJ1-2, with 7 bases lining up with TRBD1. CDR1 is LNHDA, CDR2 SQIVND, per germline (reference sequence). With V trimmed by 7 bases and J by 3 bases, 8 bases remained unmatched. This CDR3 has 14 amino acids. The CDR3 coding sequence is TGTGCCAGTACATACAGGGGCATCGACTATGGCTACACCTTC. It encodes CASTYRGIDYGYTF.

The CDR3 region has the DNA TGCGCCAGCAGCTCTCTACGGACAGGAAGGAACACTGAAGCTTTCTTT. It is translated as CASSSLRTGRNTEAFF. The rearrangement uses TRBV4-1 and TRBJ1-1; 7 bases map to TRBD1. CDR1 and CDR2 (germline): MGHRA, YSYEKL. The CDR3 consists of 16 residues. Trimming at V came to 5 bases and at J to 1 base, leaving 10 bases not matched to a gene.

This chain connects TRBV5-1 to TRBJ1-1; 7 bases fit TRBD1. After removal of 4 bases from V and 0 bases from J, the junction contained 12 bases not matched to a gene. Per germline, CDR1 SGHRS and CDR2 YFSETQ. The CDR3 length is 17 residues. The DNA of the CDR3 is TGCGCCAGCAGCGCCGGGACAGCCAGCCTTATGAACACTGAAGCTTTCTTT. Translated: CASSAGTASLMNTEAFF.

The chain joins TRBV27 to TRBJ1-1, with 9 bases that match TRBD1. Germline V gives CDR1 MNHEY, CDR2 SMNVEV (reference sequence). The V segment lost 5 bases and the J segment 0 bases; nucleotides outside the gene matches: 4. This CDR3 spans 15 amino acids. The CDR3 DNA reads as TGTGCCAGCAGTGGGACAGGGCTGATGAACACTGAAGCTTTCTTT. It yields the protein CASSGTGLMNTEAFF.

V is TRBV18 and J is TRBJ1-2; D is unclear. Per the germline V gene, CDR1 is KGHSH and CDR2 is LQKENI. This CDR3 spans 16 amino acids. Trimming took 0 bases from V and 0 from J, leaving 11 bases between them. CDR3 coding DNA: TGTGCCAGCTCACCACCCCCGCAGGCTACTAACTATGGCTACACCTTC. The encoded protein is CASSPPPQATNYGYTF.

The CDR3 DNA is TGTGCCAGCAGCTCCCCAACCCTGCGAGGCGCCTACAATGAGCAGTTCTTC. Its translation is CASSSPTLRGAYNEQFF. The chain joins TRBV21-1 to TRBJ2-1; TRBD2 was called by the table and not checked on the DNA. TRBV21-1 represents a pseudogene. This CDR3 is 17 amino acids long.

The chain has TRBV18 and TRBJ1-4, with D hard to call. V was shortened by 4 bases and J by 3 bases, with 12 bases between the two germline ends. Germline-derived CDR1 and CDR2 are KGHSH and LQKENI. The CDR3 is 15 amino acids. Written as DNA, the CDR3 is TGTGCCAGCTCACTAGCCGGGAGTGCTAATGAAAAACTGTTTTTT. Encoded protein: CASSLAGSANEKLFF.

The chain combines TRBV19 with TRBJ2-1, with TRBD2 identical over 7 bases. CDR3 length: 15 amino acids. After removal of 6 bases from V and 3 bases from J, the junction contained 8 bases not matched to a gene. Germline assignment: CDR1 LNHDA and CDR2 SQIVND (reference sequence). The CDR3 is CASSTGRDNYNEQFF. As DNA, the CDR3 is TGTGCCAGTAGCACGGGGAGGGATAACTACAATGAGCAGTTCTTC.

Details on this clone: Within the sample, other DNA sequences also encode this same CDR3. The chain joins TRBV7-2 to TRBJ2-3; 10 positions agree with TRBD2. Trimming removed 5 bases from V and 1 base from J; junction bases left unmatched: 9. Germline V lookup: CDR1 SGHTA, CDR2 FQGNSA. The CDR3 runs 17 residues. CDR3 sequence reads: CASSLTASGSGTDTQYF. CDR3 nucleotides: TGTGCCAGCAGCCTAACCGCTAGCGGGAGTGGCACAGATACGCAGTATTTT.

This clone appeared a single time. The chain carries TRBV11-3 and TRBJ2-7, with D uncertain. Germline V CDR1 and CDR2: SGHNT, YENEEA. The CDR3 spans 12 residues. The ends were cut back, 4 bases at V and 2 bases at J, with 6 bases in the middle. The DNA for the CDR3 is TGTGCCAGCAGCTCCCAGACCTACGAGCAGTACTTC. Its protein product is CASSSQTYEQYF.

The V call is TRBV19, the J call TRBJ2-3; TRBD2 agrees at 9 bases. The CDR3 covers 17 residues. V trimming: 5 bases; J trimming: 2 bases; junction bases outside the gene matches: 11. Per the germline V gene, CDR1 is LNHDA and CDR2 is SQIVND (reference sequence). The CDR3 nucleotides are TGTGCCAGTAGTGTAGGGTCTAGCGGGGCCCTCACAGATACGCAGTATTTT. Translating gives CASSVGSSGALTDTQYF.

This chain connects TRBV6-1 to TRBJ1-2; D remains unclear. The V and J ends lost 2 bases and 4 bases respectively, with 11 bases between them. Looked up from germline, CDR1 is MNHNS and CDR2 is SASEGT. The CDR3 sequence is 14 residues long. The CDR3 region is CASSESAGVYGYTF. In DNA, the CDR3 is TGTGCCAGCAGTGAATCGGCCGGAGTCTATGGCTACACCTTC.